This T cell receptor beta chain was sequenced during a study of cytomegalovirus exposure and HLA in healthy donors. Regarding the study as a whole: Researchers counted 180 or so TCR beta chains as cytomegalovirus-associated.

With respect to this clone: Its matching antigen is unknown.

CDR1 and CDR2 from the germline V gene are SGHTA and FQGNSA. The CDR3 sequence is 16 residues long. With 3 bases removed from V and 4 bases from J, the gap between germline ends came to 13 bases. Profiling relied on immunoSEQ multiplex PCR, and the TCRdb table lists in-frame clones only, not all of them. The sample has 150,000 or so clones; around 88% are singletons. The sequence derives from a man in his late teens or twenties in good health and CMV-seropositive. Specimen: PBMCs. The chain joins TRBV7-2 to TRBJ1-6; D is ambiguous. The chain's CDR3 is CASSFLAAGYNSPLHF. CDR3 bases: TGTGCCAGCAGCTTTCTGGCTGCAGGTTATAATTCACCCCTCCACTTT.